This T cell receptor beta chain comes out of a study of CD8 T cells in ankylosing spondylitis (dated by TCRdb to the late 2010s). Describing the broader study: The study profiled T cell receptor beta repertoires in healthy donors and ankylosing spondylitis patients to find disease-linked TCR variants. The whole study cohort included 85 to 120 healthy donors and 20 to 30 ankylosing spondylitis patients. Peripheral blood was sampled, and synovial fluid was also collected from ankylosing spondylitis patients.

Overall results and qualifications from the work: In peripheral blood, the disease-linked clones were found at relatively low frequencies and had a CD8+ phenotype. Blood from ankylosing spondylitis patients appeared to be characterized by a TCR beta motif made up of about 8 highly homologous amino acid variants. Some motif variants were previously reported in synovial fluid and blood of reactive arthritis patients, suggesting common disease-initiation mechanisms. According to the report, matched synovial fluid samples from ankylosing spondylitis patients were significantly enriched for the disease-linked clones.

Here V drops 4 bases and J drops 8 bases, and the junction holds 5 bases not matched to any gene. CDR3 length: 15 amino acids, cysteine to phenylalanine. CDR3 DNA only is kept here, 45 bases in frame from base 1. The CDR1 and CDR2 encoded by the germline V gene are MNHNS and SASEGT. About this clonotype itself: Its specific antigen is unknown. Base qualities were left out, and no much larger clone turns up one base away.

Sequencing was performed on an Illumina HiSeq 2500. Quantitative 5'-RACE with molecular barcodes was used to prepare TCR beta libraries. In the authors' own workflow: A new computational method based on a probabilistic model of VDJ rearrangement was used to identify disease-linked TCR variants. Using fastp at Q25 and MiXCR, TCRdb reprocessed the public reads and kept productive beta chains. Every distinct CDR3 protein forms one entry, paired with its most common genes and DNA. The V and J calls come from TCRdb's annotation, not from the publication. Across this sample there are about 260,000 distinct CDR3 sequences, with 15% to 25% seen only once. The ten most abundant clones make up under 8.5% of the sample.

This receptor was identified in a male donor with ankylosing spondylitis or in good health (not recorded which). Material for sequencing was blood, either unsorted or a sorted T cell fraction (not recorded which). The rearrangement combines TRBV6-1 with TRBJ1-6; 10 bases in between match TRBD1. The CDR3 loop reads CASSAGTGADSPLHF. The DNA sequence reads TGTGCCAGCAGTGCAGGGACAGGGGCAGATTCACCCCTCCACTTT.